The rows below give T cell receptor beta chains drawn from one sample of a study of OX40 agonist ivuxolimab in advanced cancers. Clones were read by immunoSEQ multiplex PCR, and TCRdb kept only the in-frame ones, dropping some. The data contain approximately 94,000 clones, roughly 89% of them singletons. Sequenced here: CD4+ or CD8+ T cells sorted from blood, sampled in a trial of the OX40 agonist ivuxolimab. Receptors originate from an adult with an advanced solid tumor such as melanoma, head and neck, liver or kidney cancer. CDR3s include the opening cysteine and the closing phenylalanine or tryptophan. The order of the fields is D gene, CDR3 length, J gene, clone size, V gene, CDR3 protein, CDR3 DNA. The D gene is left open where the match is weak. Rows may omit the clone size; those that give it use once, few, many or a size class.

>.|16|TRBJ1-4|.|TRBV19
CASSITSRGLVEKLFF
TGTGCCAGTAGTATAACCTCGAGAGGCTTAGTTGAAAAACTGTTTTTT
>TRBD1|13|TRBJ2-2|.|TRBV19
CVSAPQGTGELFF
TGTGTCAGTGCGCCACAGGGGACCGGGGAGCTGTTTTTT
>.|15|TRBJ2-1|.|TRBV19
CASSALFSSYNEQFF
TGTGCCAGTAGTGCCCTCTTTAGCTCCTACAATGAGCAGTTCTTC
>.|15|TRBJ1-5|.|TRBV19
CASSMERGRGSPQHF
TGTGCCAGTAGTATGGAAAGGGGCCGCGGATCGCCCCAGCATTTT
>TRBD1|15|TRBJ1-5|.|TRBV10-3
CAISEGTGKSQPQHF
TGTGCCATCAGTGAGGGGACAGGGAAAAGTCAGCCCCAGCATTTT
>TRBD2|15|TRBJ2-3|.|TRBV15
CATSRGTSPTYTQYF
TGTGCCACCAGCAGGGGGACTAGCCCAACTTATACGCAGTATTTT
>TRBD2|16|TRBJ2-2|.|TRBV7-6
CASSLVGAGGSGELFF
TGTGCCAGCAGCTTAGTCGGGGCGGGAGGATCCGGGGAGCTGTTTTTT
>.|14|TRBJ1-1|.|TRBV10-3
CAITAGLMNTEAFF
TGTGCCATCACTGCGGGACTTATGAACACTGAAGCTTTCTTT
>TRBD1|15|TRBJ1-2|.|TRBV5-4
CASSLVGGAPYGYTF
TGTGCCAGCAGCTTGGTAGGGGGCGCACCCTATGGCTACACCTTC
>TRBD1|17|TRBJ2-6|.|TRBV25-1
CASSGRQGLSGANVLTF
TGTGCCAGCAGTGGCCGACAGGGGCTCTCTGGGGCCAACGTCCTGACTTTC
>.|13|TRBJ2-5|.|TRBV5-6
CASSFGSQETQYF
TGTGCCAGCAGCTTTGGCAGTCAAGAGACCCAGTACTTC
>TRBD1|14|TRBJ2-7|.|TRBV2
CASRVLGTGSEQYF
TGTGCCAGCAGGGTTTTAGGGACAGGGAGCGAGCAGTACTTC
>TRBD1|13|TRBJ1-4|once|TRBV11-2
CASSWDRDEKLFF
TGTGCCAGCAGCTGGGACAGGGATGAAAAACTGTTTTTT
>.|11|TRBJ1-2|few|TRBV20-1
CSASGNYGYTF
TGCAGTGCTAGTGGTAACTATGGCTACACCTTC
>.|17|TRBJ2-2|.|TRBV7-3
CASSLLPGSILTGELFF
TGTGCCAGCAGCTTATTGCCAGGGTCGATCCTCACCGGGGAGCTGTTTTTT
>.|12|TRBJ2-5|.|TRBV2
CASSGPWETQYF
TGTGCCAGCAGTGGACCATGGGAGACCCAGTACTTC
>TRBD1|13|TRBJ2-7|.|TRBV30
CAWSFYRGNEQYF
TGTGCCTGGAGTTTCTACAGGGGAAACGAGCAGTACTTC
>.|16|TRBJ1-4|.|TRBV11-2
CASSAHGTTDHEKLFF
TGTGCCAGCAGCGCCCATGGGACCACAGATCACGAAAAACTGTTTTTT
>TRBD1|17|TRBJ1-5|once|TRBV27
CASSSGQGRGFNQPQHF
TGTGCCAGCAGTTCCGGACAGGGAAGGGGATTCAATCAGCCCCAGCATTTT
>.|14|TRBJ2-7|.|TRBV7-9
CASSLGGQVYEQYF
TGTGCCAGCAGCTTAGGGGGGCAGGTCTACGAGCAGTACTTC
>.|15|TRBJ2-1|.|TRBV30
CAWSVRGLLGNEQFF
TGTGCCTGGAGTGTACGAGGGTTGCTTGGCAATGAGCAGTTCTTC
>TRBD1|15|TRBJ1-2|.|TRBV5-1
CASSLFTGQGDGYTF
TGCGCCAGCAGCTTGTTCACAGGACAGGGGGATGGCTACACCTTC
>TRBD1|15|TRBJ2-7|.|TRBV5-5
CASSRNPGQQYEQYF
TGTGCCAGCAGTCGCAATCCGGGACAGCAGTACGAGCAGTACTTC
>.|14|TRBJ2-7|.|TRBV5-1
CASSLSGSSYEQYF
TGCGCCAGCAGCTTGTCGGGGAGCTCCTACGAGCAGTACTTC
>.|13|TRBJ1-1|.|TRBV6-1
CASSLLRNTEAFF
TGTGCCAGCAGTTTACTCAGGAACACTGAAGCTTTCTTT
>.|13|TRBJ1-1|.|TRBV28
CASTPPVNTEAFF
TGTGCCAGCACCCCCCCGGTGAACACTGAAGCTTTCTTT
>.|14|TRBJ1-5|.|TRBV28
CASSLQVSNQPQHF
TGTGCCAGCAGTTTACAGGTTAGCAATCAGCCCCAGCATTTT
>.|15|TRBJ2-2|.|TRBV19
CASIEASDNTGELFF
TGTGCCAGTATAGAAGCTAGCGACAACACCGGGGAGCTGTTTTTT
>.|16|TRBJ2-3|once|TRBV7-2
CASSFVPGLSTDTQYF
TGTGCCAGCAGCTTCGTCCCGGGACTTAGCACAGATACGCAGTATTTT
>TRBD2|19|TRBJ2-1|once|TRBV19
CASSIIGREGRSNHNEQFF
TGTGCCAGTAGTATTATAGGGCGGGAGGGCCGTTCAAACCACAATGAGCAGTTCTTC
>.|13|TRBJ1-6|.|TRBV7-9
CASSSGGAGNENF
TGTGCCAGCAGCTCTGGCGGGGCAGGGAACGAGAACTTT
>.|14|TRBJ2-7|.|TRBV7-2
CATQPVSGAYEQYF
TGTGCCACCCAACCCGTCAGCGGCGCCTACGAGCAGTACTTC
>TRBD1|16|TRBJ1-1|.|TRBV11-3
CASSGDRTGFGTEAFF
TGTGCCAGCAGCGGTGATAGGACAGGGTTCGGGACTGAAGCTTTCTTT
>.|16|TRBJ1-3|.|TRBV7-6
CASSLGPGRSGNTIYF
TGTGCCAGCAGCTTAGGGCCGGGTCGCTCTGGAAACACCATATATTTT
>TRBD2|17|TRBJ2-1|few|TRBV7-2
CASSLAVGGPTYNEQFF
TGTGCCAGCAGCTTAGCGGTGGGAGGGCCGACCTACAATGAGCAGTTCTTC
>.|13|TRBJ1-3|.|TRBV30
CAWSAGAGNTIYF
TGTGCCTGGAGTGCAGGGGCTGGAAACACCATATATTTT
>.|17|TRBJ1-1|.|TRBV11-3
CASSLDPPDRTNTEAFF
TGTGCCAGCAGCTTAGATCCCCCCGACAGGACGAACACTGAAGCTTTCTTT
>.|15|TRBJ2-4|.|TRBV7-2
CASSRMTVSKNIQYF
TGTGCCAGCAGCCGAATGACAGTATCCAAAAACATTCAGTACTTC